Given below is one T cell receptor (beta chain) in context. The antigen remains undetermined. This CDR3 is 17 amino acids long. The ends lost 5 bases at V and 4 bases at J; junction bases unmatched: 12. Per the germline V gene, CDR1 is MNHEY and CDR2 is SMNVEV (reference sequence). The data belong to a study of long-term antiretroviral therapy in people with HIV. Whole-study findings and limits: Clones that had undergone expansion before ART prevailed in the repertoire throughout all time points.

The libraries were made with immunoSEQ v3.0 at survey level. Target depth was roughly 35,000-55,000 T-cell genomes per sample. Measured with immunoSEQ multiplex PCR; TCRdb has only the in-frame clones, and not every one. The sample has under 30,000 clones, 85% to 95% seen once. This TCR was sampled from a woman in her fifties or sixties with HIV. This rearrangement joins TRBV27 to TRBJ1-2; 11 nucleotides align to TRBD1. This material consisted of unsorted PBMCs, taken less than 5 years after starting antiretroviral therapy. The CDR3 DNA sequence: TGTGCCAGCAGTCCCCGGACAGGGGGCGAAGCCCTCTATGGCTACACCTTC. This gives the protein CASSPRTGGEALYGYTF.